This TCR beta chain came from a study of graft-versus-host responses after intestinal transplantation. Some clones are missing from TCRdb's copy, which holds only in-frame ones; the method was immunoSEQ multiplex PCR. Among under 75,000 clones listed, around 90% were seen once. The count of this clone is one. Graft-derived tissue was subjected to processing to liberate intraepithelial and lamina propria lymphocytes. This material consisted of ileum tissue, taken more than 350 days after transplant. The source is a human patient who received an intestinal transplant, so some T cells may come from the graft donor.

CDR3: CASSSPTSGAPGELFF. The DNA for the CDR3 is TGTGCCAGCAGCTCCCCGACTAGCGGGGCCCCCGGGGAGCTGTTTTTT. The chain joins TRBV7-6 to TRBJ2-2, with 11 bases that match TRBD2. The CDR3 totals 16 residues. CDR1 and CDR2 (germline): SGHVS, FNYEAQ. V lost 4 bases to trimming and J lost 6 bases; unmatched junction nucleotides: 7.